The subject of this entry is one T cell receptor beta chain. What it binds is not known. These data are taken from a study of T cell responses to AZD1222 COVID-19 vaccine. Study-wide results and caveats: Spike-specific TCR breadth and depth rose after two AZD1222 doses.

Data came from immunoSEQ multiplex PCR; TCRdb stores just in-frame clones and leaves some out. The sample records more than 110,000 clones, about 88% being singletons. Trimming shortened V by 5 bases and J by 3 bases, and 17 bases separated the two germline ends. There are 16 residues in the CDR3. Germline lookup yields CDR1 SGHTA and CDR2 FQGTGA. V and J are TRBV7-3 and TRBJ2-1; possibly TRBD2 for D (5 bases). The sequence derives from an adult in good health. The source was peripheral blood, collected on day 0 of AZD1222 vaccination. CDR3 nucleotides: TGTGCCAGCAGCCCCCGCCAGAGCGGAGACTACAATGAGCAGTTCTTC. Translated: CASSPRQSGDYNEQFF.